The rows below give T cell receptor beta chains drawn from one sample of a study of T cells in narcolepsy. Profiled with immunoSEQ multiplex PCR; TCRdb holds only in-frame clones, not every one. This sample yields 25,000 to 35,000 clones, of which roughly four fifths are seen a single time; approximately 1% belongs to the top ten. Sequenced input: CD45RA- memory CD4+ T cells from PBMCs. The receptor source for this set is a human donor with narcolepsy. Each CDR3 is given without its conserved first and last residue. Each record gives: J gene, V gene, CDR3 protein.

TRBJ2-6 | TRBV5-8 | ASSFQGAGANVLT
TRBJ2-5 | TRBV6-5 | ATHRGAPYQETQY
TRBJ2-3 | TRBV10-3 | AISESQGVGTDTQY
TRBJ2-3 | TRBV6-1 | ATSEEAEGTDTQY
TRBJ2-2 | TRBV10-3 | AISDGTGELF
TRBJ1-5 | TRBV28 | ASRWTGLNQPQH
TRBJ2-1 | TRBV18 | ASSPLGLTGNEQF
TRBJ2-5 | TRBV7-9 | ASSFSLGSGQETQY
TRBJ1-2 | TRBV5-5 | ASSLANRGTYGYT
TRBJ2-1 | TRBV10-2 | ASSSERLEQF
TRBJ2-2 | TRBV6-1 | ASSWTQGAGELF
TRBJ2-1 | TRBV5-6 | ASSLRGGLLPGDEQF
TRBJ1-1 | TRBV19 | ASRQYGTEAF
TRBJ1-6 | TRBV28 | ASAWGPKAPSPLH
TRBJ1-3 | TRBV5-6 | ASSFGTGNIIY
TRBJ2-5 | TRBV11-3 | ASSLGRLAGAPGETQY
TRBJ1-2 | TRBV9 | ASSVDTTGTNYGYT
TRBJ2-6 | TRBV5-8 | ASKNRPGANVLT
TRBJ1-5 | TRBV27 | ASSLFSNQPQH
TRBJ1-1 | TRBV25-1 | ASTTGLNTEAF
TRBJ2-7 | TRBV20-1 | SATPFEQY
TRBJ1-2 | TRBV6-1 | ASSAGLGT
TRBJ2-7 | TRBV27 | ASSFQGEREQY
TRBJ1-1 | TRBV5-1 | ASSSTGGGDEAF
TRBJ2-7 | TRBV19 | ASSIRGQGSYEQY
TRBJ1-5 | TRBV2 | ASSTGTRDQPQH
TRBJ2-3 | TRBV6-1 | ASTGRSGRTDTQY
TRBJ2-3 | TRBV11-2 | ASSSSRGRGLTDTQY
TRBJ2-5 | TRBV7-3 | ASSPTAGETQY
TRBJ2-5 | TRBV25-1 | ASSDEETQY
TRBJ1-3 | TRBV6-6 | ASSYSADSGNTIY
TRBJ2-5 | TRBV19 | ASSVGQQETQY
TRBJ1-1 | TRBV5-1 | ASSLIGVNTEAF
- | TRBV20-1 | SARTGYEQY
TRBJ1-4 | TRBV10-3 | AISDGDVAGKLF
TRBJ2-1 | TRBV7-7 | ASSPHSGTAINEQF
TRBJ2-2 | TRBV29-1 | SVGWRGGPGELF
TRBJ2-3 | TRBV28 | ASGTSGSTDTQY
TRBJ2-2 | TRBV10-1 | ASSFDTPGELF
TRBJ2-7 | TRBV10-2 | ATRLAGGFSSYEQY
TRBJ2-7 | TRBV9 | ASSAGLAETYEQY
TRBJ2-1 | TRBV5-4 | ASSLALAGGVYNEQF
TRBJ1-1 | TRBV6-5 | ASSLPLAANTEAF
TRBJ1-2 | TRBV11-2 | ASSPGDSQVYGYT
TRBJ1-5 | TRBV19 | ASSNSFGGPGQPQH
TRBJ2-5 | TRBV11-2 | ASSSPREREEY
TRBJ2-5 | TRBV5-1 | ASTQGGGEETQY
TRBJ2-7 | TRBV6-5 | ASSYSFVGTYEQY
TRBJ2-2 | TRBV9 | ASSVDTGDAGELF
TRBJ1-1 | TRBV19 | ASSTRTGNTEAF
TRBJ2-5 | TRBV15 | ATSRVGGQVAQY
TRBJ1-3 | TRBV29-1 | SVAVDVSDTIY